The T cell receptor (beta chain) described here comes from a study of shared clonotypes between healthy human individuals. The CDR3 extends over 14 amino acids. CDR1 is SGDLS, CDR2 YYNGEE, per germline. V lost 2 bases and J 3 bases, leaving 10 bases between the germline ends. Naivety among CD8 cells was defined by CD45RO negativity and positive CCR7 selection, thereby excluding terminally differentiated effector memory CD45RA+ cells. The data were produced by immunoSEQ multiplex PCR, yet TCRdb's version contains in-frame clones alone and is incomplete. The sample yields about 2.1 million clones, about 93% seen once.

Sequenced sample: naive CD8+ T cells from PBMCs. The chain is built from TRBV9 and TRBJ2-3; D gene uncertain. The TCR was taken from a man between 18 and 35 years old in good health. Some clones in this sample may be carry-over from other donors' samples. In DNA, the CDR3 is TGTGCCAGCAGCGTTTTATGGGCGACAGATACGCAGTATTTT. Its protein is CASSVLWATDTQYF.